A single sample gave rise to the 21 T cell receptor beta chains below, sequenced in a study of shared clonotypes between healthy human individuals. Repertoires were generated with immunoSEQ multiplex PCR, while TCRdb's copy carries only in-frame clones and drops some. The sample holds roughly 2 million clones, 95% seen once. Sequencing input: naive CD4+ T cells sorted from blood. Subset meaning: CD45RA+ positively selected. The receptor source for this set is a man between 18 and 35 years old in good health.

The chain has TRBV25-1 and TRBJ2-1, with TRBD1 as a possible D gene (5 bases). Per the germline V gene, CDR1 is MGHDK and CDR2 is SYGVNS. The V gene lost 2 bases and the J gene lost 2 bases, with 13 bases spanning the gap. There are 16 residues in the CDR3. CDR3 in DNA: TGTGCCAGCAGTGAAGGGGCAGGGCCGCCCTACAATGAGCAGTTCTTC. Its protein is CASSEGAGPPYNEQFF.

V gene TRBV5-6 combines with J gene TRBJ2-3, with 7 bases identical to TRBD2. CDR3 length equals 14 residues. The V gene's germline CDR1 is SGHDT and CDR2 YYEEEE. Losses at the gene ends were 4 bases for V and 2 bases for J; bases not matched to a gene: 4. The CDR3 loop reads CASSRGTNTDTQYF. CDR3 DNA: TGTGCCAGCAGCCGTGGGACTAACACAGATACGCAGTATTTT.

The chain carries TRBV15 and TRBJ2-7; D may be TRBD1 or TRBD2 (6 bases each). The length of the CDR3 is 14 residues. With 9 bases removed from V and 2 bases from J, the gap between germline ends came to 17 bases. Germline V gene sequence: CDR1 LNHNV, CDR2 YYDKDF (reference sequence). The CDR3 reads CATAEGERTYEQYF. The CDR3 DNA sequence: TGTGCCACGGCGGAGGGGGAAAGAACCTACGAGCAGTACTTC.

A word on this clone: Other DNA sequences in the sample encode the same CDR3. The chain recombines TRBV10-3 with TRBJ1-5, with D maybe TRBD1 (5 bases). The CDR3 spans 14 residues. The V end lost 3 bases, the J end lost 2 bases, and 8 bases lay between the germline ends. Looked up from germline, CDR1 is ENHRY and CDR2 is SYGVKD. CDR3 region: CAISDGGGNQPQHF. The CDR3 nucleotides are TGTGCCATCAGTGATGGAGGGGGCAATCAGCCCCAGCATTTT.

CDR3 DNA: TGTGCCAGCAGCTTTACGGGAGCCTACGAGCAGTACTTC. It translates to CASSFTGAYEQYF. V usage is TRBV7-6 and J usage is TRBJ2-7, with a weak D call TRBD2 (6 bases). With 3 bases removed from V and 2 bases from J, the gap between germline ends came to 8 bases. The CDR3 has 13 amino acids. Looked up from germline, CDR1 is SGHVS and CDR2 is FNYEAQ.

The V and J genes are TRBV7-9 and TRBJ1-4, with 9 nucleotides matching TRBD1. The CDR3 is 14 residues long. The junction had 8 bases not matched to a gene; V was cut back by 5 bases and J by 10 bases. The germline gives CDR1 SEHNR, CDR2 FQNEAQ (reference sequence). The CDR3 sequence is CASSQGQGEGKLFF. In nucleotides, the CDR3 is TGTGCCAGCAGCCAGGGACAGGGCGAAGGAAAACTGTTTTTT. Full variable domain (rest looked up from reference TRBV7-9 and TRBJ1-4): DTGVSQNPRHKITKRGQNVTFRCDPISEHNRLYWYRQTLGQGPEFLTYFQNEAQLEKSRLLSDRFSAERPKGSFSTLEIQRTEQGDSAMYLCASSQGQGEGKLFFGSGTQLSVL.

This clone was recorded only once. Within the sample, other DNA sequences also encode this same CDR3. The chain has TRBV18 and TRBJ1-1; TRBD1 agrees at 8 bases. Germline values: CDR1 KGHSH, CDR2 LQKENI. The V and J ends lost 3 bases and 5 bases, in that order; junction bases with no gene match: 2. The CDR3 sequence is 13 residues long. CDR3 sequence: CASSPTGGTEAFF. CDR3 DNA sequence: TGTGCCAGCTCACCTACAGGGGGGACTGAAGCTTTCTTT.

About this clone itself: Other DNA variants within this sample encode the same CDR3. J is TRBJ1-2 and V is TRBV6-5, with D unresolved. Germline V gene data show CDR1 as MNHEY and CDR2 as SVGAGI. Trimming removed 7 bases at V and 5 bases at J, with 8 bases between. CDR3 size: 11 residues. The CDR3 region has the DNA TGTGCCAGCACTGAAGGGTATGGCTACACCTTC. Residues: CASTEGYGYTF.

J is TRBJ1-6 and V is TRBV27; D remains ambiguous. The CDR3 contains 16 residues. Germline loops: CDR1 MNHEY, CDR2 SMNVEV (reference sequence). The germline V and J ends were trimmed by 1 base and 7 bases, with 14 bases remaining between them. The DNA of the CDR3 is TGTGCCAGCAGTTTATTCTCGCCTTTTGAGAATTCACCCCTCCACTTT. Translating gives CASSLFSPFENSPLHF.

CDR3 in DNA: TGTGCCAGCAGCTTGAAGGTGACCGGGGGACGAACTGAAGCTTTCTTT. Translated, it gives CASSLKVTGGRTEAFF. The chain carries TRBV5-6 and TRBJ1-1; possibly TRBD1 for D (5 bases). Trimming stripped 1 base from V and 5 bases from J, with 18 bases between. Germline CDR1 is SGHDT and CDR2 is YYEEEE. The CDR3 loop spans 16 amino acids.

The chain has TRBV7-2 and TRBJ2-4; weak D call: TRBD2 (5 bases). V was trimmed by 3 bases and J by 7 bases, leaving 16 bases between them. The germline V gene encodes CDR1 SGHTA and CDR2 FQGNSA. The CDR3 runs 15 residues. The CDR3 here is CASSFSGNLGNIQYF. The DNA for the CDR3 is TGTGCCAGCAGCTTCTCCGGGAACCTTGGCAACATTCAGTACTTC.

The chain uses TRBV4-2 and TRBJ2-5; maybe TRBD2 (6 bases). Trimming pared 1 base from V and 5 bases from J, leaving 8 bases between. The CDR3 sequence is 13 residues long. The germline CDR1 and CDR2 sequences are LGHNA and YNFKEQ. The CDR3 coding sequence is TGTGCCAGCAGCCAAGCGGGGGTGGAGACCCAGTACTTC. Translation: CASSQAGVETQYF.

On this clone: The same CDR3 can be traced to other DNA sequences in this sample. Here the CDR3 reads CSAWDGYEQYF. In DNA form, the CDR3 reads TGCAGTGCTTGGGACGGCTACGAGCAGTACTTC. The chain carries TRBV20-1 and TRBJ2-7; perhaps D is TRBD1 or TRBD2 (5 bases each). Germline lookup yields CDR1 DFQATT and CDR2 SNEGSKA (reference sequence). This CDR3 region has 11 residues. The V gene lost 5 bases and the J gene lost 3 bases, with 8 bases spanning the gap.

The CDR3 here is CASSIEQGSLQHF. DNA for the CDR3: TGTGCCAGCAGCATTGAACAGGGGAGCCTCCAGCATTTT. V usage is TRBV7-2 and J usage is TRBJ1-5; TRBD1 aligns across 7 bases. The junction had 10 bases not matched to a gene; V was cut back by 5 bases and J by 12 bases. The CDR3 extends over 13 amino acids. The germline V gene has CDR1 SGHTA and CDR2 FQGNSA.

The chain uses TRBV4-2 and TRBJ2-7, with D tentatively TRBD2 (6 bases). Germline assignment: CDR1 LGHNA and CDR2 YNFKEQ. V lost 4 bases, J lost 0 bases, and 19 bases lay in between. The CDR3 sequence is 17 residues long. The DNA of the CDR3 is TGTGCCAGCAGCCCAGAGCCTAGCGAACCTAGCTCCTACGAGCAGTACTTC. Its protein product is CASSPEPSEPSSYEQYF.

The chain is built from TRBV5-8 and TRBJ2-7; D is perhaps TRBD1 (6 bases). The germline gives CDR1 SGHTS, CDR2 YDEGEE. Trimming left V 5 bases short and J 7 bases short, with 19 bases between. CDR3 size: 14 residues. CDR3 nucleotide sequence: TGTGCCAGCAGTTACAGGGATCCCCCTCGGGAGCAGTACTTC. This encodes CASSYRDPPREQYF.

As for this clone: The same CDR3 can be traced to other DNA sequences in this sample. The gene calls are TRBV6-1 and TRBJ2-7; TRBD2 aligns across 9 bases. Per germline, CDR1 MNHNS and CDR2 SASEGT. The CDR3 is 15 residues long. With V trimmed by 1 base and J by 7 bases, 8 bases remained unmatched. The CDR3 spells CASSEGLAGVGEQYF. CDR3 DNA sequence: TGTGCCAGCAGTGAAGGTTTAGCGGGAGTAGGGGAGCAGTACTTC.

The V and J genes are TRBV6-1 and TRBJ1-5; D is uncertain. The CDR3 length is 14 residues. Germline lookup yields CDR1 MNHNS and CDR2 SASEGT. V was clipped by 5 bases and J by 7 bases, with 15 bases between them. CDR3 amino acids: CASSPDGVGQPQHF. Here the CDR3 DNA reads TGTGCCAGCAGTCCCGATGGGGTTGGGCAGCCCCAGCATTTT.

The chain joins TRBV18 to TRBJ2-3; TRBD2 aligns across 13 bases. The junction had 6 bases not matched to a gene; V was cut back by 6 bases and J by 3 bases. CDR1 KGHSH and CDR2 LQKENI come from the germline V gene. This CDR3 contains 16 residues. This CDR3 is CASSRTSGSRTDTQYF. In DNA, the CDR3 is TGTGCCAGCTCCAGGACTAGCGGGAGTCGGACAGATACGCAGTATTTT. The full variable domain, in which reference TRBV18 and TRBJ2-3 provide the parts outside the CDR3, is NAGVMQNPRHLVRRRGQEARLRCSPMKGHSHVYWYRQLPEEGLKFMVYLQKENIIDESGMPKERFSAEFPKEGPSILRIQQVVRGDSAAYFCASSRTSGSRTDTQYFGPGTRLTVL.

The rearrangement joins TRBV6-1 to TRBJ1-1, with 7 bases identical to TRBD1. The germline CDR1 and CDR2 sequences are MNHNS and SASEGT. This CDR3 has 14 amino acids. J was trimmed by 0 bases and V by 8 bases; bases with no gene match: 6. CDR3 protein: CASEGGGLNTEAFF. In DNA, the CDR3 is TGTGCCAGCGAAGGGGGCGGACTGAACACTGAAGCTTTCTTT.

The chain links TRBV6-1 to TRBJ2-3; a weak D match, TRBD2 (7 bases). V lost 7 bases to trimming and J lost 2 bases, with 13 bases between them. The CDR3 contains 14 residues. The germline gives CDR1 MNHNS, CDR2 SASEGT. The CDR3, as DNA: TGTGCCAGCAATCGCGGGGGCACCACAGATACGCAGTATTTT. It encodes CASNRGGTTDTQYF.